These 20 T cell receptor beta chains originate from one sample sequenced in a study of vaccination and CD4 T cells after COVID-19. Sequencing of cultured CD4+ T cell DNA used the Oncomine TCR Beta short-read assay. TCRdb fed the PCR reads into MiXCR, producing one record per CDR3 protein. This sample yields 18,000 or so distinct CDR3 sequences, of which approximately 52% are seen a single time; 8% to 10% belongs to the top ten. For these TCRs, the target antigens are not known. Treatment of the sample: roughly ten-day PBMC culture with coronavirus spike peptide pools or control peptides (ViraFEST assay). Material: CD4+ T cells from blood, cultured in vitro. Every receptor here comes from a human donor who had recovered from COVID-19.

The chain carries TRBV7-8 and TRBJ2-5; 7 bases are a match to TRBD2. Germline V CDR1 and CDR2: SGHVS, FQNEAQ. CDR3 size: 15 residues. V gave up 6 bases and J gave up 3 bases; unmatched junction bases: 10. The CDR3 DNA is TGTGCCAGCAGAGGACTCGGGGGGAGAGAAGAGACCCAGTACTTC. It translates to CASRGLGGREETQYF.

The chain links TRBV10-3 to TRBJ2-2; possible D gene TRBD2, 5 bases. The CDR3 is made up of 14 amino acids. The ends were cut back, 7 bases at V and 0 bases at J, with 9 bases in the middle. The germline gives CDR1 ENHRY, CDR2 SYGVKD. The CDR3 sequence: CAITPGTNTGELFF. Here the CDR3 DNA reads TGTGCCATCACACCGGGGACGAACACCGGGGAGCTGTTTTTT.

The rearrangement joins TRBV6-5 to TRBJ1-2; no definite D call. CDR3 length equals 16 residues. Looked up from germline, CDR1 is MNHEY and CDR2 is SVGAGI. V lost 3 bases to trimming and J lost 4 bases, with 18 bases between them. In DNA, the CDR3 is TGTGCCAGCAGTTATGGGTCCGGCAGAGAACTCTATGGCTACACCTTC. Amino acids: CASSYGSGRELYGYTF.

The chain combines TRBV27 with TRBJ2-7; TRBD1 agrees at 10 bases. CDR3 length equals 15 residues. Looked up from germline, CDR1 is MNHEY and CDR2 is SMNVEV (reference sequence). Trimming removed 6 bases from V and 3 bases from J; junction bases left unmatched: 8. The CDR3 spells CASRLDGTGVYEQYF. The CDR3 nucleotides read TGTGCCAGCAGACTAGATGGGACAGGGGTCTACGAGCAGTACTTC.

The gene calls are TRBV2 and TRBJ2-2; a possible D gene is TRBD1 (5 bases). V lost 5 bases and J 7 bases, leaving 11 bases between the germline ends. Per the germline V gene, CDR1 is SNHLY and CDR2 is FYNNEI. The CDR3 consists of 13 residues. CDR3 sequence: CASSKGADGELFF. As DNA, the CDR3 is TGTGCCAGCAGTAAAGGGGCGGACGGGGAGCTGTTTTTT.

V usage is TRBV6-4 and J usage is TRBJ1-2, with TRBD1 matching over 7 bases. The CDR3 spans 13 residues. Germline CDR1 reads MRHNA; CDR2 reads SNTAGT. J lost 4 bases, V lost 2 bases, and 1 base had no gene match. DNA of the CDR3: TGTGCCAGCAGTGACGGGGACAGCTATGGCTACACCTTC. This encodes CASSDGDSYGYTF.

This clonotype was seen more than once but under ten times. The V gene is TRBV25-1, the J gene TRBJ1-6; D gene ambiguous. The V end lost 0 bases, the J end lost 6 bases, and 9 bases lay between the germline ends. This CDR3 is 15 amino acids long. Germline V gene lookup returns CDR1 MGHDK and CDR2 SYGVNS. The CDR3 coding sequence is TGTGCCAGCAGTGAATATACTGGGCCTAATTCACCCCTCCACTTT. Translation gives CASSEYTGPNSPLHF.

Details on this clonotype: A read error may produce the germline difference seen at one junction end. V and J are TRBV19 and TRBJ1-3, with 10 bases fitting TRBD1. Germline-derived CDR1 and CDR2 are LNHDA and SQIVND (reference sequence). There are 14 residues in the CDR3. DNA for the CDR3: TGTGCCAGTAGTAGACGGGACAGGGGAAGCACCATATATTTT. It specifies CASSRRDRGSTIYF.

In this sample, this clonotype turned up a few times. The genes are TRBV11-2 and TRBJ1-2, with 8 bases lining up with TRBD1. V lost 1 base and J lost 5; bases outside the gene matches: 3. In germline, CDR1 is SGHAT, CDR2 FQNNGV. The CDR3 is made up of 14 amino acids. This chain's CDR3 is CASSLGTGKYGYTF. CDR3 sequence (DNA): TGTGCCAGCAGCTTAGGGACAGGGAAGTATGGCTACACCTTC.

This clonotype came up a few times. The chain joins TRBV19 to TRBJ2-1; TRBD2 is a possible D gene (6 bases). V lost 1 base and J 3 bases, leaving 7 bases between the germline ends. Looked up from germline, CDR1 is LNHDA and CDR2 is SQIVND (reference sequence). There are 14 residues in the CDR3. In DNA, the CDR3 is TGTGCCAGTAGTATAGGGCGGGACTACAATGAGCAGTTCTTC. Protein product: CASSIGRDYNEQFF.

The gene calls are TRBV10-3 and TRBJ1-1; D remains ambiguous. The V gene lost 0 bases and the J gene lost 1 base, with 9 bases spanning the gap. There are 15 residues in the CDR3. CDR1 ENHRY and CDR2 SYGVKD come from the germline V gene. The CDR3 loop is CAISESGRANTEAFF. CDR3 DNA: TGTGCCATCAGTGAGTCAGGAAGAGCGAACACTGAAGCTTTCTTT.

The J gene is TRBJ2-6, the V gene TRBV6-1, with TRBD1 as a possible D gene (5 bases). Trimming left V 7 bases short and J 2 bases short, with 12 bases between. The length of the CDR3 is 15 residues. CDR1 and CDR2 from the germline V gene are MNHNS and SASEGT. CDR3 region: CASIQSGTGANVLTF. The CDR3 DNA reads TGTGCCAGCATTCAATCAGGGACTGGGGCCAACGTCCTGACTTTC.

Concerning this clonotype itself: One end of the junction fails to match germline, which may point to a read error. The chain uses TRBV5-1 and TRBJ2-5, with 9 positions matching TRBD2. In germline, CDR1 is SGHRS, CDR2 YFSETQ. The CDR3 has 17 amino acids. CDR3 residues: CASSRAGGTPSRETRYF. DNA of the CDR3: TGCGCCAGCAGCCGAGCGGGGGGAACGCCATCGCGGGAGACCCGGTACTTC. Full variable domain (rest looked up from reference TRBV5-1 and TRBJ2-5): KAGVTQTPRYLIKTRGQQVTLSCSPISGHRSVSWYQQTPGQGLQFLFEYFSETQRNKGNFPGRFSGRQFSNSRSEMNVSTLELGDSALYLCASSRAGGTPSRETRYFGPGTRLLVL.

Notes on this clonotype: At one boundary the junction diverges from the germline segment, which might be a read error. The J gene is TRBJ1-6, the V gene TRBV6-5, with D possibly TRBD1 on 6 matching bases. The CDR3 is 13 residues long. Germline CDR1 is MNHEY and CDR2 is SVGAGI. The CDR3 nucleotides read TGTGCCAGCAGTTATAGGGGGAAATTACCCTTCCACTTT. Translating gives CASSYRGKLPFHF.

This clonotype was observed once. The CDR3 loop reads CSATSGGLYQETQYF. DNA of the CDR3: TGCAGTGCTACCAGCGGGGGCCTGTACCAAGAGACCCAGTACTTC. The rearrangement uses TRBV20-1 and TRBJ2-5; TRBD2 matches at 8 bases. Germline trimming cut 4 bases from V and 0 bases from J; bases unmatched to any gene: 7. The CDR3 totals 15 residues. CDR1 and CDR2 (germline): DFQATT, SNEGSKA (reference sequence).

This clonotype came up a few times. Here the CDR3 DNA reads TGTGCCAGCAGGCGGGGGACTGCCTACGAGCAGTACTTC. Protein: CASRRGTAYEQYF. The rearrangement joins TRBV28 to TRBJ2-7; 7 nucleotides line up with TRBD2. CDR3 length equals 13 residues. The J segment lost 2 bases and the V segment lost 6 bases, leaving 4 bases of the junction unmatched. From germline, CDR1 is MDHEN and CDR2 SYDVKM.

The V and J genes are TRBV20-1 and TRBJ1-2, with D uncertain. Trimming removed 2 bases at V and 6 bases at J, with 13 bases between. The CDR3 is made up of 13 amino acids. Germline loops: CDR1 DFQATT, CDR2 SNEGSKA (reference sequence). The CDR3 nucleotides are TGCAGTGCTAGACGAGGCCTTGAGGATGGCTACACCTTC. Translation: CSARRGLEDGYTF.

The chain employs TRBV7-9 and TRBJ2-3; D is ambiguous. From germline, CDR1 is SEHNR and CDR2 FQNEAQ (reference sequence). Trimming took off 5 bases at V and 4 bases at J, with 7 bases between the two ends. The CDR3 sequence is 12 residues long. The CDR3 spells CASSKTADTQYF. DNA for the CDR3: TGTGCCAGCAGCAAAACAGCAGATACGCAGTATTTT.

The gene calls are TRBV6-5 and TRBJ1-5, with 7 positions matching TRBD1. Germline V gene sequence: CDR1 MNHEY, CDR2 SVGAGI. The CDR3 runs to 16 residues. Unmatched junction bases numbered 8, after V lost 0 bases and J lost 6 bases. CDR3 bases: TGTGCCAGCAGTTACTCAACAGGGGAGAAAATTCAGCCCCAGCATTTT. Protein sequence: CASSYSTGEKIQPQHF.

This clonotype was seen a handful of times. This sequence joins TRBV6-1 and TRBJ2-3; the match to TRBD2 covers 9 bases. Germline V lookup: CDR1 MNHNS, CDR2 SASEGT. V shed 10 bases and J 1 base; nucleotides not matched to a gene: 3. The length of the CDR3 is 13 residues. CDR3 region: CATPSGGTDTQYF. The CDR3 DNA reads TGTGCCACTCCTAGCGGGGGCACAGATACGCAGTATTTT.